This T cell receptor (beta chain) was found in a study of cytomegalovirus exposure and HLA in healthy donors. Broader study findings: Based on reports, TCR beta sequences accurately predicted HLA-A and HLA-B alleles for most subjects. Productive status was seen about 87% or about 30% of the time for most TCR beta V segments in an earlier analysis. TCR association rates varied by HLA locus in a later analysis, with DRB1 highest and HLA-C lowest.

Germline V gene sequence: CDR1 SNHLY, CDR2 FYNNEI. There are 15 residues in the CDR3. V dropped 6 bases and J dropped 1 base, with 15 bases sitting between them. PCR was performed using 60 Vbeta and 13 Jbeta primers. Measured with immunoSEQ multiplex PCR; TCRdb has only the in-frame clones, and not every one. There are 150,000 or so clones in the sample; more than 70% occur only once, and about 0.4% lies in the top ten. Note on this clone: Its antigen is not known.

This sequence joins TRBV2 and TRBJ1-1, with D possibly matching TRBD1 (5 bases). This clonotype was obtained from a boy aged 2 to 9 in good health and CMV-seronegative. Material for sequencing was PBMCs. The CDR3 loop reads CASRGGEYKNTEAFF. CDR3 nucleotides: TGTGCCAGCAGGGGAGGGGAATATAAGAACACTGAAGCTTTCTTT.